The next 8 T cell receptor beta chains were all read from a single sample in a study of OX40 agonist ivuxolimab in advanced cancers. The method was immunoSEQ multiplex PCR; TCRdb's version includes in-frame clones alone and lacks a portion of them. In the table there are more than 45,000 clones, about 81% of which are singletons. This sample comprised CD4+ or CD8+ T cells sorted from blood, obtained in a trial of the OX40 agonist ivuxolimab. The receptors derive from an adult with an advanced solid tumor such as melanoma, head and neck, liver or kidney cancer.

For the CDR3, the DNA is TGTGCCAGCAGTCTGGGACACTACAATGAGCAGTTCTTC. This gives the protein CASSLGHYNEQFF. The chain recombines TRBV6-5 with TRBJ2-1, with D maybe TRBD1 (6 bases). Germline V gene lookup returns CDR1 MNHEY and CDR2 SVGAGI. The CDR3 sequence is 13 residues long. Trimming cost V 5 bases and J 3 bases, with 8 bases left between them.

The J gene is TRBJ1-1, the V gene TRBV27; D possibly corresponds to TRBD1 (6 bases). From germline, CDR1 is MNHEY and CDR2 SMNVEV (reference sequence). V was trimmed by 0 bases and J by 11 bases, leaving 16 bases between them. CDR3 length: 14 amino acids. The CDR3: CASSLSGGGRKAFF. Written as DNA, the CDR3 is TGTGCCAGCAGTTTATCCGGGGGGGGGCGGAAGGCTTTCTTT.

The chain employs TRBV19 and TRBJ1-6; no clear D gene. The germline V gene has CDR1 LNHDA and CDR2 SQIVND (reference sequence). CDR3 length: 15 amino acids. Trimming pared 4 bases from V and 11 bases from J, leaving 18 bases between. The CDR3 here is CASSKEGVIGTPLHF. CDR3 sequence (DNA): TGTGCCAGTAGTAAGGAGGGAGTAATTGGGACACCCCTCCACTTT.

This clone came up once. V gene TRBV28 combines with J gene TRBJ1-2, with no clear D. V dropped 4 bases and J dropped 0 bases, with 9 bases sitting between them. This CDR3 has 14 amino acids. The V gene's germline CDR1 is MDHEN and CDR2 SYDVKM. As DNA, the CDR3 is TGTGCCAGCAGTTCCAGACCCTCTAACTATGGCTACACCTTC. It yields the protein CASSSRPSNYGYTF.

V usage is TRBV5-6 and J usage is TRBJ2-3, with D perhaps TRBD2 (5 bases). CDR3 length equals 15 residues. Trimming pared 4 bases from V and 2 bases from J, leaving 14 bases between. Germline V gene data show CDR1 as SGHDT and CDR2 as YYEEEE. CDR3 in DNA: TGTGCCAGCAGCCCCTCAGGACTCTACACAGATACGCAGTATTTT. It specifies CASSPSGLYTDTQYF.

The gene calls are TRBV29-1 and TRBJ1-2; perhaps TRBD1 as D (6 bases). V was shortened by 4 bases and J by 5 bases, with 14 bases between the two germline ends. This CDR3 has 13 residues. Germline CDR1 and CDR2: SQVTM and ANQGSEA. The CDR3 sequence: CSVGDRRRYGYTF. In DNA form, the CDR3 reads TGCAGCGTTGGTGACAGGCGCCGGTATGGCTACACCTTC.

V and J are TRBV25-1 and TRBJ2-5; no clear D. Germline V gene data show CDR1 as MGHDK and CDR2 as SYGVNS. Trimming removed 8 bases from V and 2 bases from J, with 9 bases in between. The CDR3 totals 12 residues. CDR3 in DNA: TGTGCCAGCCGACGCTGGCAAGAGACCCAGTACTTC. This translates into CASRRWQETQYF.

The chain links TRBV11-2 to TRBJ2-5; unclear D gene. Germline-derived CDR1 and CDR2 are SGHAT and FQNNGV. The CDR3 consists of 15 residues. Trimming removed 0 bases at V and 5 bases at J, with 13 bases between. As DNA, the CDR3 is TGTGCCAGCAGCTTAGATCTGCCCAAGTGGGAGACCCAGTACTTC. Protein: CASSLDLPKWETQYF.